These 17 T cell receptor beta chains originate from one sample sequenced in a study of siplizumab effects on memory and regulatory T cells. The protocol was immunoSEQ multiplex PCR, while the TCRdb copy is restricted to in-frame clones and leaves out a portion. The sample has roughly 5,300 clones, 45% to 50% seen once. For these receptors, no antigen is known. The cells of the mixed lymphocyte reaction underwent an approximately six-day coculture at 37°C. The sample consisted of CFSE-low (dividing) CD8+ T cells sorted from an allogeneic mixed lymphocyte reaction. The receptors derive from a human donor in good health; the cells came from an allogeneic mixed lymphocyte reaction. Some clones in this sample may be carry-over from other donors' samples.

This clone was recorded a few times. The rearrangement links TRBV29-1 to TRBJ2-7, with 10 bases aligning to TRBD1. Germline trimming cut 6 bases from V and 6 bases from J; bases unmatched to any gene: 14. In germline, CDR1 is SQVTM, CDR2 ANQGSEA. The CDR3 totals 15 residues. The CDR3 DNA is TGCAGCGTCCTTGGGGGACAGGGGTTAGCCAGCGAGCAGTACTTC. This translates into CSVLGGQGLASEQYF.

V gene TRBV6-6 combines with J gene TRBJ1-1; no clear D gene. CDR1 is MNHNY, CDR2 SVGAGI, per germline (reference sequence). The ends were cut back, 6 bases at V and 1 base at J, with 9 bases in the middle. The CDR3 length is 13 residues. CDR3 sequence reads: CASRLGPNTEAFF. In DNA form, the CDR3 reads TGTGCCAGCAGATTAGGCCCGAACACTGAAGCTTTCTTT.

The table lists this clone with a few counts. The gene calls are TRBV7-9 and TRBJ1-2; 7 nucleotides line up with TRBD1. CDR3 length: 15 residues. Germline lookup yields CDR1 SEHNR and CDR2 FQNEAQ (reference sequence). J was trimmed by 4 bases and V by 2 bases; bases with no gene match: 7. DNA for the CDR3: TGTGCCAGCAGCTTATTTGTGACAGGGCCCTATGGCTACACCTTC. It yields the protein CASSLFVTGPYGYTF.

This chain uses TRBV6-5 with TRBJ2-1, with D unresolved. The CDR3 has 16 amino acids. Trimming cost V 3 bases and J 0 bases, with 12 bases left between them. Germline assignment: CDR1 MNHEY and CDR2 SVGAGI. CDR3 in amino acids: CASSYKVGSSYNEQFF. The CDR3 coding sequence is TGTGCCAGCAGTTATAAAGTGGGAAGCTCCTACAATGAGCAGTTCTTC.

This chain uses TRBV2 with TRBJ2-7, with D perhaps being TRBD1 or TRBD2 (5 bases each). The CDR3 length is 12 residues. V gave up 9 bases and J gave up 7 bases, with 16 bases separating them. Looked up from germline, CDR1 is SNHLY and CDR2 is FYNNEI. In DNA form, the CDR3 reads TGTGCCAGTCTCGAGGGGCTGGGGGAGCAGTACTTC. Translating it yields CASLEGLGEQYF.

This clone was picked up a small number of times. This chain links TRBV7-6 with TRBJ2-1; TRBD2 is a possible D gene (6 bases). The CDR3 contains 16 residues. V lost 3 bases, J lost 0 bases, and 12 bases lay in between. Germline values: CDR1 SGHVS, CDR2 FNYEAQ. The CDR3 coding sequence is TGTGCCAGCAGCTTTGGGGCCGGGAGCTCCTACAATGAGCAGTTCTTC. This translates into CASSFGAGSSYNEQFF.

The CDR3 sequence is CASSFGTGYEQYF. The CDR3 DNA reads as TGCGCCAGCAGCTTCGGGACAGGGTACGAGCAGTACTTC. This chain connects TRBV5-1 to TRBJ2-7; 9 nucleotides line up with TRBD1. Germline lookup yields CDR1 SGHRS and CDR2 YFSETQ. CDR3 length equals 13 residues. Losses at the gene ends were 2 bases for V and 4 bases for J; bases not matched to a gene: 1.

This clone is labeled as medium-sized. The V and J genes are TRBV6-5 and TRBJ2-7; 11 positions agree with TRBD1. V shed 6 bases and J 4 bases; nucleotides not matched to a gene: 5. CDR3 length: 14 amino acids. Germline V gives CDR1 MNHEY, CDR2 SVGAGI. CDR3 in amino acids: CASSDGTGGYEQYF. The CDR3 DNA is TGTGCCAGCAGCGATGGGACAGGGGGTTACGAGCAGTACTTC.

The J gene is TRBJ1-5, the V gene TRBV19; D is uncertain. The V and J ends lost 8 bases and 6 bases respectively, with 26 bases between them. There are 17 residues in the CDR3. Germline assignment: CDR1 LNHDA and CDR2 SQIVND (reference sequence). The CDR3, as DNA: TGTGCCAGTCGGGATGATGATTGGCGGTCCTCTGGTCAGCCCCAGCATTTT. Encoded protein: CASRDDDWRSSGQPQHF.

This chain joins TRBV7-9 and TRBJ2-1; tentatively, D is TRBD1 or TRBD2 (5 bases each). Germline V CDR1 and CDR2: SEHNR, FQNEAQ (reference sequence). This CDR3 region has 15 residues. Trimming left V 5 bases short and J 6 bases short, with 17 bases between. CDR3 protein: CASSPRPPGPNEQFF. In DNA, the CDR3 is TGTGCCAGCAGCCCGCGACCACCGGGACCCAATGAGCAGTTCTTC. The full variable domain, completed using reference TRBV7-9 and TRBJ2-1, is DTGVSQNPRHKITKRGQNVTFRCDPISEHNRLYWYRQTLGQGPEFLTYFQNEAQLEKSRLLSDRFSAERPKGSFSTLEIQRTEQGDSAMYLCASSPRPPGPNEQFFGPGTRLTVL.

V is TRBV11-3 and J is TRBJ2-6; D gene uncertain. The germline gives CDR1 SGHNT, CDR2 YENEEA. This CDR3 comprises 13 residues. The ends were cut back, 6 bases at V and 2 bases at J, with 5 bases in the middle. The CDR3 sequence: CASSPPGANVLTF. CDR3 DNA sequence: TGTGCCAGCAGTCCGCCTGGGGCCAACGTCCTGACTTTC.

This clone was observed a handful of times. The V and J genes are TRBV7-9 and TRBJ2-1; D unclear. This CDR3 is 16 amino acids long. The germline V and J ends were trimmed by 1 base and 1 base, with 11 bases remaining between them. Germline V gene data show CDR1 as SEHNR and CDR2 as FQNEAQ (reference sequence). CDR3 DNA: TGTGCCAGCAGCTTAGGCCACCTGGGTTCCTACAATGAGCAGTTCTTC. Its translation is CASSLGHLGSYNEQFF.

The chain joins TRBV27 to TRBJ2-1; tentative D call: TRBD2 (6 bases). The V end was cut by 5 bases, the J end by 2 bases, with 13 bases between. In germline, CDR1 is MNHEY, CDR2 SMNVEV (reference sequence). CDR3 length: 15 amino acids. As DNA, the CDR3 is TGTGCCAGCAGTCCCGGGACTTCCCCCTACAATGAGCAGTTCTTC. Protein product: CASSPGTSPYNEQFF.

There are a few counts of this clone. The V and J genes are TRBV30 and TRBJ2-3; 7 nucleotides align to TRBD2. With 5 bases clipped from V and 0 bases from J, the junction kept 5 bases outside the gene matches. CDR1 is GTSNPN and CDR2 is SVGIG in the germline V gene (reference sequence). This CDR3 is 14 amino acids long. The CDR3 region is CAWQAGVSTDTQYF. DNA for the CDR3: TGTGCCTGGCAGGCGGGAGTGAGCACAGATACGCAGTATTTT.

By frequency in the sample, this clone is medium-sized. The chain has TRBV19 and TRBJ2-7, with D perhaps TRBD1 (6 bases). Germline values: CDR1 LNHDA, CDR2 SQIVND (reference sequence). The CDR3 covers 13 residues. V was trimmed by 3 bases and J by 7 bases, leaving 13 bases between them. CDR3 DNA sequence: TGTGCCAGTAGTATTACAGGGTCAGGAGAGCAGTACTTC. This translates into CASSITGSGEQYF.

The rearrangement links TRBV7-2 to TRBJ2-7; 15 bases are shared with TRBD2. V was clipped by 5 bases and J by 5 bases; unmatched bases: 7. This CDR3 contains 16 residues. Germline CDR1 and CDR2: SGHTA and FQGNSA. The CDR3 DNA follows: TGTGCCAGCAGCCCGGCGGGACTAGCGGGAGGAAACGAGCAGTACTTC. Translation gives CASSPAGLAGGNEQYF.

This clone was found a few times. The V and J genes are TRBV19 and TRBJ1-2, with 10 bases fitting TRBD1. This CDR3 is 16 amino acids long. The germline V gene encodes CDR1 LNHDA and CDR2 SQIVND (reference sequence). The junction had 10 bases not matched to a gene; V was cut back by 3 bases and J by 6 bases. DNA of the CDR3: TGTGCCAGTAGTATCGGGACAGGGGCTTTAGGAGATGGCTACACCTTC. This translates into CASSIGTGALGDGYTF. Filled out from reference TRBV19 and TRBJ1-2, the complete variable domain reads DGGITQSPKYLFRKEGQNVTLSCEQNLNHDAMYWYRQDPGQGLRLIYYSQIVNDFQKGDIAEGYSVSREKKESFPLTVTSAQKNPTAFYLCASSIGTGALGDGYTFGSGTRLTVV.